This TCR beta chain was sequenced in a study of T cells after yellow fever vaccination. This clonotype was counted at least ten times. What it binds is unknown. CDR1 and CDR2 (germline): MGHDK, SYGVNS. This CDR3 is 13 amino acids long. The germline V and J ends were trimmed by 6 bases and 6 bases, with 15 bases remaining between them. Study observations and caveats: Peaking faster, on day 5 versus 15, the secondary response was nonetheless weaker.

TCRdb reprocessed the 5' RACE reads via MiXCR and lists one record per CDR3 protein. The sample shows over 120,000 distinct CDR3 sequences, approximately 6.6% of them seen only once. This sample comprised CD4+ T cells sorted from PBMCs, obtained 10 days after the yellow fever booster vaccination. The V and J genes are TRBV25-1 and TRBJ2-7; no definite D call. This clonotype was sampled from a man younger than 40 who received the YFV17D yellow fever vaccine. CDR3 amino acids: CASSLPGGREQYF. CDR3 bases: TGTGCCAGCAGCCTCCCCGGTGGGCGCGAGCAGTACTTC.